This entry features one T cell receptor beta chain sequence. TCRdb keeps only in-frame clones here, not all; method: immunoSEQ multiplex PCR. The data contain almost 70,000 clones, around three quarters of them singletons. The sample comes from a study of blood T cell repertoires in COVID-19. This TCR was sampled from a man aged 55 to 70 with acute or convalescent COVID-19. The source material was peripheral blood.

Here the CDR3 DNA reads TGTGCCAGCTCACGTACCGACCGGAGCTCTGGAAACACCATATATTTT. Protein: CASSRTDRSSGNTIYF. The chain recombines TRBV18 with TRBJ1-3; no firm D call. Per germline, CDR1 KGHSH and CDR2 LQKENI. V dropped 4 bases and J dropped 0 bases, with 13 bases sitting between them. The CDR3 has 16 amino acids.